The 20 T cell receptor beta chains in this list originate from one sample, sequenced in a study of glioma-infiltrating T cells. The iRepertoire nested amplicon-rescue multiplex PCR amplified TCR alpha and beta CDR3s from RNA. TCRdb independently ran MiXCR on the multiplex PCR reads; one entry per CDR3 protein. Among roughly 200,000 distinct CDR3 sequences listed, more than 35% were seen once. Sequencing used glioma tissue, nonneoplastic brain tissue, or PBMCs (not recorded which). These TCRs come from a human donor with low-grade glioma or glioblastoma, undergoing nonglioma brain surgery, or in good health (not recorded which).

This rearrangement joins TRBV20-1 to TRBJ2-7, with D perhaps TRBD1 or TRBD2 (5 bases each). This CDR3 has 14 residues. V shed 5 bases and J shed 3 bases, with 17 bases lying between them. Germline CDR1 DFQATT, CDR2 SNEGSKA (reference sequence). CDR3 protein: CSARDWLGDYEQYF. The CDR3 nucleotides read TGCAGTGCTCGGGATTGGCTGGGGGACTACGAGCAGTACTTC.

This clonotype was detected ten times or more. This chain connects TRBV28 to TRBJ2-1; TRBD2 matches 11 bases. Trimming removed 5 bases from V and 6 bases from J; junction bases left unmatched: 6. The CDR3 is made up of 15 amino acids. CDR1 is MDHEN, CDR2 SYDVKM, per germline. Here the CDR3 DNA reads TGTGCCAGCAGTCGCCGTGGACTAGCGGGCAATGAGCAGTTCTTC. Protein: CASSRRGLAGNEQFF.

This clonotype has a single count. The junction departs from germline at one end; a sequencing error may be responsible. The chain employs TRBV27 and TRBJ1-5; possible D gene TRBD1, 5 bases. This CDR3 is 17 amino acids long. The germline gives CDR1 MNHEY, CDR2 SMNVEV (reference sequence). The CDR3 bases are TGTACCAGCAGTTTAGGGGAGAAGGGACCCGGGAATCAGCCCCAGCATTTT. Amino acid sequence: CTSSLGEKGPGNQPQHF.

This clonotype was observed at least ten times. The chain recombines TRBV6-6 with TRBJ2-5, with D hard to call. Germline loops: CDR1 MNHNY, CDR2 SVGAGI (reference sequence). The CDR3 extends over 13 amino acids. V lost 2 bases and J lost 4, with 8 bases in between. CDR3 sequence: CASSYGVGETQYF. The CDR3, as DNA: TGTGCCAGCAGTTACGGGGTGGGAGAGACCCAGTACTTC.

This clonotype was detected many times. V is TRBV20-1 and J is TRBJ2-7; possibly TRBD2 for D (5 bases). This CDR3 has 13 residues. Germline V gives CDR1 DFQATT, CDR2 SNEGSKA (reference sequence). The V end was cut by 3 bases, the J end by 4 bases, with 13 bases between. The CDR3 loop reads CSARGVALYEQYF. The DNA for the CDR3 is TGCAGTGCTAGGGGTGTAGCGTTGTACGAGCAGTACTTC.

The rearrangement joins TRBV4-1 to TRBJ2-5; TRBD1 is a possible D gene (6 bases). Trimming cost V 6 bases and J 1 base, with 12 bases left between them. Germline assignment: CDR1 MGHRA and CDR2 YSYEKL. CDR3 length equals 14 residues. The CDR3 here is CASRRDRIQETQYF. CDR3 nucleotides: TGCGCCAGCAGACGCGACAGGATCCAAGAGACCCAGTACTTC.

The CDR3 coding sequence is TGTGCCAGCGCGCAGGGCAGGGCTTTTGACTATAACTACACCTTC. This encodes CASAQGRAFDYNYTF. The chain uses TRBV6-1 and TRBJ1-2; the D gene is possibly TRBD1 (5 bases). The CDR3 runs 15 residues. CDR1 MNHNS and CDR2 SASEGT come from the germline V gene. Trimming cost V 8 bases and J 10 bases, with 26 bases left between them.

Regarding this clonotype: This may be a read error: a much more frequent sequence differs by one nucleotide. CDR3 coding DNA: TGTGCCAGCAGCGGATCGGCTGGAAACACCATACATTTT. This codes for CASSGSAGNTIHF. The chain employs TRBV3-1 and TRBJ1-3; no firm D call. This CDR3 region has 13 residues. Germline V gene lookup returns CDR1 LGHDT and CDR2 YNNKEL (reference sequence).

Regarding this clonotype: This may arise from a read error, as a much more abundant clone is one base away. V is TRBV3-1 and J is TRBJ2-1; no firm D call. Germline-derived CDR1 and CDR2 are LGHDT and YNNKEL (reference sequence). Trimming left V 1 base short and J 9 bases short, with 13 bases between. The CDR3 has 14 amino acids. The CDR3 DNA reads as TGTGCCAGCAGCCAAGTACTGAGCTCAAGTGAGCAGTTCTTC. Its protein product is CASSQVLSSSEQFF.

This clonotype came up once. A much more abundant neighbour one base away suggests this may be a read error. This sequence joins TRBV12-3 or TRBV12-4 and TRBJ1-5; D not certain. Trimming stripped 5 bases from V and 3 bases from J, with 8 bases between. CDR3 size: 13 residues. CDR3 amino acids: CASSGCNNQPQHF. The CDR3 DNA follows: TGTGCCAGCAGTGGATGTAACAATCAGCCCCAGCATTTT.

This clonotype was counted a single time. This may arise from a read error, as a much more abundant clone is one base away. The chain couples TRBV2 to TRBJ1-2, with D perhaps matching TRBD1 (5 bases). CDR1 is SNHLY, CDR2 FYNNEI, per germline. This CDR3 is built from 13 residues. The V end lost 5 bases, the J end lost 9 bases, and 16 bases lay between the germline ends. CDR3 bases: TGTGCCAGCAGTTCCGAGGGGTTTAATAGCTACACCTTC. It translates to CASSSEGFNSYTF.

This clonotype was seen only a few times. The rearrangement joins TRBV15 to TRBJ2-2; weak D call: TRBD1 (5 bases). V was clipped by 1 base and J by 1 base, with 7 bases between them. Germline V CDR1 and CDR2: LNHNV, YYDKDF (reference sequence). The CDR3 is made up of 15 amino acids. The CDR3 nucleotides are TGTGCCACCAGCAGAGGGGGCAGGAACACCGGGGAGCTGTTTTTT. Translating gives CATSRGGRNTGELFF.

The chain employs TRBV20-1 and TRBJ2-7; 10 bases match TRBD2. CDR1 DFQATT and CDR2 SNEGSKA come from the germline V gene (reference sequence). The J segment lost 4 bases and the V segment lost 6 bases, leaving 3 bases of the junction unmatched. There are 12 residues in the CDR3. For the CDR3, the DNA is TGCAGTGCCCCGGGACTAGCGTACGAGCAGTACTTC. Translating gives CSAPGLAYEQYF.

In its sample, this clonotype was seen a few times. This chain links TRBV18 with TRBJ2-1; no firm D call. Between the trimmed V and J ends, which lost 3 bases and 9 bases, there was a span of 15 bases. Germline CDR1 is KGHSH and CDR2 is LQKENI. CDR3 length: 14 amino acids. The CDR3 nucleotides are TGTGCCAGCTCACCCCTTATGGATACGGGTGAGCAGTTCTTC. It translates to CASSPLMDTGEQFF.

Comment on this clonotype: With a much larger clone just one base away, this may be a read error. This chain connects TRBV20-1 to TRBJ2-1; the D gene is possibly TRBD2 (5 bases). This CDR3 is 14 amino acids long. V was clipped by 4 bases and J by 2 bases, with 12 bases between them. Looked up from germline, CDR1 is DFQATT and CDR2 is SNEGSKA (reference sequence). CDR3 amino acids: CSAKLVGAYNEQFF. The DNA for the CDR3 is TGCAGTGCTAAACTAGTTGGCGCCTACAATGAGCAGTTCTTC.

The chain has TRBV2 and TRBJ1-3, with D possibly being TRBD1 (6 bases). The CDR3 runs 13 residues. Trimming pared 4 bases from V and 6 bases from J, leaving 10 bases between. Germline CDR1 and CDR2: SNHLY and FYNNEI. CDR3 residues: CASSGAGVNTIYF. The CDR3 nucleotides read TGTGCCAGCAGTGGGGCAGGGGTAAACACCATATATTTT.

Remarks on this clonotype: At one boundary the junction diverges from the germline segment, which might be a read error. The chain has TRBV19 and TRBJ2-2; 11 nucleotides agree with TRBD2. This CDR3 spans 16 amino acids. In germline, CDR1 is LNHDA, CDR2 SQIVND (reference sequence). CDR3 DNA: TGTGCCAGCAGTAGCGGGAGGGCCTCGAACACCGGGGAGCTGTTTTTT. This sequence encodes CASSSGRASNTGELFF.

Ten or more counts support this clonotype. The chain joins TRBV15 to TRBJ2-3; unclear D gene. CDR3 length: 12 amino acids. Trimming took 1 base from V and 6 from J, leaving 5 bases between them. Germline V CDR1 and CDR2: LNHNV, YYDKDF (reference sequence). Here the CDR3 reads CATSRAEDTQYF. The CDR3 DNA is TGTGCCACCAGCAGAGCCGAGGATACGCAGTATTTT.

The V gene is TRBV28, the J gene TRBJ2-1; D remains ambiguous. Trimming took 5 bases from V and 13 from J, leaving 21 bases between them. The germline CDR1 and CDR2 sequences are MDHEN and SYDVKM. The length of the CDR3 is 14 residues. The CDR3, as DNA: TGTGCCAGCAGTCAACCAACCCTTAGGAGACCACAGTTCTTC. Encoded protein: CASSQPTLRRPQFF.

This clonotype was counted ten times or more. J is TRBJ2-7 and V is TRBV6-1; 10 bases align to TRBD1. CDR3 length: 14 amino acids. J gave up 6 bases and V 6 bases, and 8 bases lay outside the gene matches. Germline V gene data show CDR1 as MNHNS and CDR2 as SASEGT. The CDR3 loop is CASSLGTGVGEQYF. The CDR3 bases are TGTGCCAGCAGCCTCGGGACAGGGGTCGGCGAGCAGTACTTC.